This T cell receptor beta chain was identified in a study of radiotherapy plus CTLA-4 blockade in lung cancer. As concerns this clone: One end of the junction varies from germline; a read error may be responsible.

This CDR3 comprises 16 residues. The germline V gene encodes CDR1 SGHTA and CDR2 FQGNSA. Sequencing used immunoSEQ multiplex PCR; TCRdb keeps in-frame clones, though not all of them. In the table there are 50,000 to 65,000 clones, around 80% of which are singletons. The origin of this receptor is a human donor with non-small cell lung cancer whose response to radiotherapy plus ipilimumab could not be evaluated. V is TRBV7-2 and J is TRBJ2-3, with D possibly being TRBD2 (6 bases). This sample comprised peripheral blood, obtained from a patient treated with radiotherapy plus ipilimumab. CDR3 protein: CASNLEARGSSDTQYF. CDR3 nucleotides: TGTGCCAGCAACTTAGAAGCGCGGGGAAGCTCAGATACGCAGTATTTT.